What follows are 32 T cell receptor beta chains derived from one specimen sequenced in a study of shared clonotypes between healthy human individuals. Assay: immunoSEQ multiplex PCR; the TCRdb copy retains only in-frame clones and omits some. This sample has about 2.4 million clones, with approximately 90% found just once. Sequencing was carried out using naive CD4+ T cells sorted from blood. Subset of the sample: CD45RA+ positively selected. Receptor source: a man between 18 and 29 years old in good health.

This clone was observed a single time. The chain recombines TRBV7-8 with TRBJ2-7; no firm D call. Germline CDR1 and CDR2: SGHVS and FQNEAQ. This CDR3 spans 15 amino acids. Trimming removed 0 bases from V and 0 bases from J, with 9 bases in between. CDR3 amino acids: CASSLARFSSYEQYF. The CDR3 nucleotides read TGTGCCAGCAGCTTAGCCAGGTTTAGCTCCTACGAGCAGTACTTC.

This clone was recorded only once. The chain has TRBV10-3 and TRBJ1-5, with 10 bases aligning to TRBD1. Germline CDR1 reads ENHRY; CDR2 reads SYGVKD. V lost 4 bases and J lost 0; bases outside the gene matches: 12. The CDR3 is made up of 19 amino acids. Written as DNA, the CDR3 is TGTGCCATCAGTGTCCCGGGACAGGGGAGTTATGGTAGCAATCAGCCCCAGCATTTT. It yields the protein CAISVPGQGSYGSNQPQHF.

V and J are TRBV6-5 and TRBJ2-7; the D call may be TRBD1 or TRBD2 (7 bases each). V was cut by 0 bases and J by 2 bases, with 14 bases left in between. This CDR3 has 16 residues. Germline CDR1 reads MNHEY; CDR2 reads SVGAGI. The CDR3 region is CASSYSWQGGTYEQYF. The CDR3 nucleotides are TGTGCCAGCAGTTACTCGTGGCAGGGGGGGACCTACGAGCAGTACTTC.

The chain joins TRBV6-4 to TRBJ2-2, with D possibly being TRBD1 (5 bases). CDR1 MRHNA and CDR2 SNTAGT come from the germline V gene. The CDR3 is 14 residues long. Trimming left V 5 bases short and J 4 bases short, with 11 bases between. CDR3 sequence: CASSRDRSTGELFF. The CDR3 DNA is TGTGCCAGCAGTCGCGACAGATCCACCGGGGAGCTGTTTTTT.

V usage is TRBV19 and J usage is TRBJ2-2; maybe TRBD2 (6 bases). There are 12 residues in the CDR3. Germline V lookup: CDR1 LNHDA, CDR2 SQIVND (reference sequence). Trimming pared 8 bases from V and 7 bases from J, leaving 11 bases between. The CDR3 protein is CASEGAGGELFF. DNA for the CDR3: TGTGCCAGTGAGGGAGCGGGCGGGGAGCTGTTTTTT.

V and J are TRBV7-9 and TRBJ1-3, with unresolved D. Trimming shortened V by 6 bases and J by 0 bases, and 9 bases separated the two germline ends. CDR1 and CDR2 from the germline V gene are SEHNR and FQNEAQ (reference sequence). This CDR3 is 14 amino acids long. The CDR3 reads CASRGRFSGNTIYF. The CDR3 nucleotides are TGTGCCAGCAGAGGTAGATTCTCTGGAAACACCATATATTTT. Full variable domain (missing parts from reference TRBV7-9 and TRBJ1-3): DTGVSQNPRHKITKRGQNVTFRCDPISEHNRLYWYRQTLGQGPEFLTYFQNEAQLEKSRLLSDRFSAERPKGSFSTLEIQRTEQGDSAMYLCASRGRFSGNTIYFGEGSWLTVV.

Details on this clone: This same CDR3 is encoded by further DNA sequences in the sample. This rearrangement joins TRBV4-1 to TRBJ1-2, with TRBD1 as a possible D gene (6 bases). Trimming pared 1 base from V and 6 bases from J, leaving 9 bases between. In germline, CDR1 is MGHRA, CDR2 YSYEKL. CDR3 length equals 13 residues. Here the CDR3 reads CASSQASGDGYTF. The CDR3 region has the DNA TGCGCCAGCAGCCAAGCTTCAGGGGATGGCTACACCTTC.

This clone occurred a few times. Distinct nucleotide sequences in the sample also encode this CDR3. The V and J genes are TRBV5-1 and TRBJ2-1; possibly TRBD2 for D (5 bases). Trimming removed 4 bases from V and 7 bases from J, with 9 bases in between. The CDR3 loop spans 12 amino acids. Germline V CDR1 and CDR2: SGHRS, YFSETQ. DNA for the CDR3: TGCGCCAGCAGCCTGTCGGGGAATGAGCAGTTCTTC. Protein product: CASSLSGNEQFF.

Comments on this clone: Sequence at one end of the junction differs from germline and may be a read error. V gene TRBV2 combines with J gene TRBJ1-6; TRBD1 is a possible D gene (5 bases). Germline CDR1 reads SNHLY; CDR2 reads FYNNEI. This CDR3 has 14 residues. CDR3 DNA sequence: TGTGCCAGCAGTACGGACGGGACTAATTCACTCCTCCACTTT. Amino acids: CASSTDGTNSLLHF.

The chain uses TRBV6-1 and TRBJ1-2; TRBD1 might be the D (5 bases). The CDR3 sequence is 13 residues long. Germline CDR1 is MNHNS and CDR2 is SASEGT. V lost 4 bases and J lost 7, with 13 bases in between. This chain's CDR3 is CASSAWGVGGYTF. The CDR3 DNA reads TGTGCCAGCAGTGCCTGGGGGGTCGGTGGCTACACCTTC.

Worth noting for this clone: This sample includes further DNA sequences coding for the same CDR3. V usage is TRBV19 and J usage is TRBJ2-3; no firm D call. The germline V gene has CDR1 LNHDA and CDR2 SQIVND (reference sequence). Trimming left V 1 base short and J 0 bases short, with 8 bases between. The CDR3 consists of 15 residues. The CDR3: CASSIGGISTDTQYF. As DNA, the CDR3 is TGTGCCAGTAGTATAGGGGGAATAAGCACAGATACGCAGTATTTT.

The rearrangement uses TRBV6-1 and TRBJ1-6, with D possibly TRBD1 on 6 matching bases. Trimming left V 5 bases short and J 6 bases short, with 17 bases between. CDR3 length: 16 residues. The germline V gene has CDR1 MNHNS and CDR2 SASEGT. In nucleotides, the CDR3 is TGTGCCAGCAGTAAAGGGACACTTGGCGGTAATTCACCCCTCCACTTT. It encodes CASSKGTLGGNSPLHF.

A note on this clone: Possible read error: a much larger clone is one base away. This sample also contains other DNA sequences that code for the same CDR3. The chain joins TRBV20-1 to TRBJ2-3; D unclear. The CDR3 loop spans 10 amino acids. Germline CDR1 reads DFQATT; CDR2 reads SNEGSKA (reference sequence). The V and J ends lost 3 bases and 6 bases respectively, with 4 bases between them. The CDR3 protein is CSARTDTQYF. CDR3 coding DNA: TGCAGTGCTAGGACGGATACGCAGTATTTT.

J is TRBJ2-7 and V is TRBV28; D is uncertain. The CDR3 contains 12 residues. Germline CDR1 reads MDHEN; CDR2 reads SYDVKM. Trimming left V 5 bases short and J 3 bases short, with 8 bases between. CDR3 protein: CASSVNNYEQYF. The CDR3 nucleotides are TGTGCCAGCAGTGTAAACAACTACGAGCAGTACTTC.

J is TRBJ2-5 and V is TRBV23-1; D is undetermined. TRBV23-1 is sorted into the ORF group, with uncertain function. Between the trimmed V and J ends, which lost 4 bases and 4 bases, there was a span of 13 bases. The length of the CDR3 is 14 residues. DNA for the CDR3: TGCGCCAGCAGTCTTCAGAAGGATTTAGAGACCCAGTACTTC. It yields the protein CASSLQKDLETQYF.

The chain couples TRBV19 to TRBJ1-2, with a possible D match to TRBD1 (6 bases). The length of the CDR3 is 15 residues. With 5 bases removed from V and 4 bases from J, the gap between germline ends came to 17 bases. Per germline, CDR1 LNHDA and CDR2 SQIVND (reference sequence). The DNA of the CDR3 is TGTGCCAGTAGTGCCCACCAGGGGTCTGCCTATGGCTACACCTTC. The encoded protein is CASSAHQGSAYGYTF.

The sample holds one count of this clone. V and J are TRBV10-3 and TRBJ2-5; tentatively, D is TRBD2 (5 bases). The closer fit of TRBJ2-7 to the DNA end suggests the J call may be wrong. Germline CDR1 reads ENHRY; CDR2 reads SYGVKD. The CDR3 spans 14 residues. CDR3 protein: CAISEEGFLHEQYF. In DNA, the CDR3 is TGTGCCATCAGTGAGGAGGGATTCCTCCACGAGCAGTACTTC.

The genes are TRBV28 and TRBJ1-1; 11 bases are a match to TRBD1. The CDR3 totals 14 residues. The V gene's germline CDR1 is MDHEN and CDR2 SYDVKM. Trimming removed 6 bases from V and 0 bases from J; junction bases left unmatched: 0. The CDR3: CASRDRGLNTEAFF. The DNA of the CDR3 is TGTGCCAGCAGGGACAGGGGGCTGAACACTGAAGCTTTCTTT.

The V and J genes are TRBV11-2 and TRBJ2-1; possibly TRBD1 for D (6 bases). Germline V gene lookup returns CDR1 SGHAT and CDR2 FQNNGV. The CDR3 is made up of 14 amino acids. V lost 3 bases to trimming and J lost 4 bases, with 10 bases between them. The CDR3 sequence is CASSFLGGYNEQFF. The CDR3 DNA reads TGTGCCAGCAGCTTCTTAGGGGGATACAATGAGCAGTTCTTC.

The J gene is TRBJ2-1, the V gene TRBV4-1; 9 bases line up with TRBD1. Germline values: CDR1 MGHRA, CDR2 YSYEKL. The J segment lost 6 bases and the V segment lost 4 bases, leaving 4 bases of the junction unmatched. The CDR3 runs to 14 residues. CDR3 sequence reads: CASSLWTGVNEQFF. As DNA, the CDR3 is TGCGCCAGCAGCCTATGGACAGGGGTCAATGAGCAGTTCTTC.

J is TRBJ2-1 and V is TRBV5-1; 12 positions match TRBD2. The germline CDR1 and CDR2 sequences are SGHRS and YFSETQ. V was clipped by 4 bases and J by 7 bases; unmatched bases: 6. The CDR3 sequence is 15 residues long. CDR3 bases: TGCGCCAGCAGCCAACTAGCGGGAGGAAATAATGAGCAGTTCTTC. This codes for CASSQLAGGNNEQFF.

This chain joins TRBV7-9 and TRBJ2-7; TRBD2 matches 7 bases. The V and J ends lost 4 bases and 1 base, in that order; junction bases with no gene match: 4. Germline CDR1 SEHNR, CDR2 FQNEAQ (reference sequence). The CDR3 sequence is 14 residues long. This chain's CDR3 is CASSWEGLSYEQYF. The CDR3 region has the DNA TGTGCCAGCAGCTGGGAGGGACTATCCTACGAGCAGTACTTC.

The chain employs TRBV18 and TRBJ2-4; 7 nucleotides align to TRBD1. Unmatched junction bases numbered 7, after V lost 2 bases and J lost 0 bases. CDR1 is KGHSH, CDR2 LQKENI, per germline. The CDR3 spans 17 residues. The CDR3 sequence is CASSPFGAGGAKNIQYF. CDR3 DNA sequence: TGTGCCAGCTCACCATTCGGGGCAGGGGGAGCCAAAAACATTCAGTACTTC.

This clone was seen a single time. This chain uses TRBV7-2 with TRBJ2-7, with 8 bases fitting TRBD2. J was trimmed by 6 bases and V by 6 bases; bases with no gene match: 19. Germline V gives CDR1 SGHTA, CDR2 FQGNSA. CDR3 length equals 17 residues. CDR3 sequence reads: CASSLVWRGAGPFEQYF. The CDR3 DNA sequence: TGTGCCAGCAGTCTCGTATGGCGGGGGGCGGGCCCTTTCGAGCAGTACTTC.

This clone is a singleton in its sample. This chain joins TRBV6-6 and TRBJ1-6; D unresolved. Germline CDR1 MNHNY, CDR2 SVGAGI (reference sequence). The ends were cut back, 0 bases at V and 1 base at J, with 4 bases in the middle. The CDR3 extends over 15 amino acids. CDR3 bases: TGTGCCAGCAGTTACTCGGGGTCCTATAATTCACCCCTCCACTTT. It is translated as CASSYSGSYNSPLHF.

The CDR3 loop reads CASSQEGGVGARRDTQYF. CDR3 DNA: TGCGCCAGCAGCCAAGAAGGCGGGGTCGGAGCGCGACGAGATACGCAGTATTTT. The chain carries TRBV4-3 and TRBJ2-3; possible D gene TRBD2, 6 bases. The CDR3 covers 18 residues. With 0 bases removed from V and 5 bases from J, the gap between germline ends came to 21 bases. Germline-derived CDR1 and CDR2 are LGHNA and YSLEER.

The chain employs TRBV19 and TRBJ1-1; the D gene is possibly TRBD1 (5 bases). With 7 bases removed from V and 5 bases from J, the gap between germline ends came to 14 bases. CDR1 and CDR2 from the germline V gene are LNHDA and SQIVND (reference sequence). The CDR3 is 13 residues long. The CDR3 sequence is CASTQTGGTEAFF. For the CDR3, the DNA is TGTGCCAGTACCCAGACGGGGGGAACTGAAGCTTTCTTT.

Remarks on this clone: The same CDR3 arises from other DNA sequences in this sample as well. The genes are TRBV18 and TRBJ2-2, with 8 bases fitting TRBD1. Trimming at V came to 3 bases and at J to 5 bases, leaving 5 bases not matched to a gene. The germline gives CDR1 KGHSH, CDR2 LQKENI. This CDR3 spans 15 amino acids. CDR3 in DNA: TGTGCCAGCTCACCCGGACAGGGTCGAACCGGGGAGCTGTTTTTT. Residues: CASSPGQGRTGELFF. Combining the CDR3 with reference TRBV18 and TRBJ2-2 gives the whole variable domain NAGVMQNPRHLVRRRGQEARLRCSPMKGHSHVYWYRQLPEEGLKFMVYLQKENIIDESGMPKERFSAEFPKEGPSILRIQQVVRGDSAAYFCASSPGQGRTGELFFGEGSRLTVL.

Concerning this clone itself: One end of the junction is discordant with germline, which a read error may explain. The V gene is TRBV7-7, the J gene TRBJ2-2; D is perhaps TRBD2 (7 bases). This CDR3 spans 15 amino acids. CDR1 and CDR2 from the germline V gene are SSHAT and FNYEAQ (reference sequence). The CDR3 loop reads CASSPRGADTGELFF. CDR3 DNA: TGTGCTAGCAGCCCACGGGGGGCGGACACCGGGGAGCTGTTTTTT.

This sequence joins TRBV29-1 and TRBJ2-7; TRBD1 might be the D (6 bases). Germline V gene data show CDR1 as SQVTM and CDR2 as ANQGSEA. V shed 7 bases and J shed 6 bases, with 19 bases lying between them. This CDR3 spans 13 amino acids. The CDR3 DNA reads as TGCAGCGGAGGGAGTTCAGGGGTTGGCGAGCAGTACTTC. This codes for CSGGSSGVGEQYF.

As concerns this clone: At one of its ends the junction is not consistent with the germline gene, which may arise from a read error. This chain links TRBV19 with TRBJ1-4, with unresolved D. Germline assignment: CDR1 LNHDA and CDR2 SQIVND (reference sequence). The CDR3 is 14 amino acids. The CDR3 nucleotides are TGTGCCAGTAGTTTAGATCCTCTAGCCGAAAAACTGTTTTTT. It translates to CASSLDPLAEKLFF.

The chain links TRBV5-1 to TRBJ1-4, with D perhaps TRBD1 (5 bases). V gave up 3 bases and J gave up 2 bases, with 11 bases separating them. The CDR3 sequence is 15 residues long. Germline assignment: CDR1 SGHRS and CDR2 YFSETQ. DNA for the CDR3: TGCGCCAGCAGCTCGATGGGGGGGACTAATGAAAAACTGTTTTTT. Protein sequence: CASSSMGGTNEKLFF.